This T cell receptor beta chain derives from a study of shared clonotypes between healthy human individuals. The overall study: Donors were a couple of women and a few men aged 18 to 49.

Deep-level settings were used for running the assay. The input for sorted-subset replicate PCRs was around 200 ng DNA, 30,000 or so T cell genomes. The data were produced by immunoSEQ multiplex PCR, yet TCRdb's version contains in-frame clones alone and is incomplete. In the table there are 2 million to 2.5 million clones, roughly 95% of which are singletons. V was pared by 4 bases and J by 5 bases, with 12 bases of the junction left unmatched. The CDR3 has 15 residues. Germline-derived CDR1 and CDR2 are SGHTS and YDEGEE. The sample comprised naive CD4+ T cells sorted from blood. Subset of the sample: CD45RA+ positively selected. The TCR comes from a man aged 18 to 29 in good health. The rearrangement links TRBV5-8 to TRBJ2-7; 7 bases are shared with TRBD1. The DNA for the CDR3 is TGTGCCAGCAGCCCAGGGACAGTTACATCCCACGAGCAGTACTTC. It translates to CASSPGTVTSHEQYF.